This T cell receptor (beta chain) was observed in a study of blood T cell repertoires in COVID-19. Study context: COVID-19 samples, acute and convalescent, were from the United States, Italy and Spain. Nucleic acid was either cDNA or gDNA, and it came from T cells, B-cell-depleted T cells, or PBMCs.

Original handling: Researchers report that nucleated cell counts were estimated from reference gene primer amplification. Produced via immunoSEQ multiplex PCR; TCRdb's table is partial and in-frame only. V, J and clone size reflect that table, while D and trimming were determined from the DNA. The sample has 200,000 to 300,000 clones; 85% are singletons. The CDR3 runs to 16 residues. The germline gives CDR1 ENHRY, CDR2 SYGVKD. V lost 3 bases, J lost 7 bases, and 16 bases lay in between. The sample holds a few counts of this clone. This receptor was taken from a woman aged 55-69 years with active or convalescent COVID-19. V gene TRBV10-3 combines with J gene TRBJ1-6, with unresolved D. Sequenced input: peripheral blood. CDR3 DNA sequence: TGTGCCATCAGTGAACCGGGTAGTAGGTACAATTCACCCCTCCACTTT. Protein: CAISEPGSRYNSPLHF.